This is a list of T cell receptor beta chains from one sample in a study of graft-versus-host responses after intestinal transplantation. Antigens for these TCRs are unknown. Method: immunoSEQ multiplex PCR; TCRdb's copy keeps in-frame clones and lacks some. The data show some 130,000 clones, around 95% seen once. The sequencing used unstimulated CD8+ T cells sorted from spleen or lymph node cells, collected before intestinal transplant. These receptors came from a human donor who received an intestinal transplant. The CDR3 runs from the conserved cysteine through the conserved F or W. A D gene is named only where the DNA matches it firmly.

d_call j_call v_call cdr3_nt cdr3_aa
. TRBJ2-7 TRBV9 TGTGCCAGCAGCGTAGGGACGGACGAGCAGTACTTC CASSVGTDEQYF
. TRBJ1-2 TRBV28 TGTGCCAGCAGCCACCCTTTTGGGGGCGAAAACTATGGCTACACCTTC CASSHPFGGENYGYTF
TRBD2 TRBJ2-1 TRBV4-1 TGCGCCAGCAGCCAAGCGGGACTAGCGGGAAACAATGAGCAGTTCTTC CASSQAGLAGNNEQFF
. TRBJ1-1 TRBV7-3 TGTGCCAGCAGCTTACAAGGGCCCCCCCGGGTGAACACTGAAGCTTTCTTT CASSLQGPPRVNTEAFF
TRBD1 TRBJ2-7 TRBV7-7 TGTGCCAGCAACATGACAACTGCAGCTTACAGGGGGCTTACCTACGAGCAGTACTTC CASNMTTAAYRGLTYEQYF
. TRBJ2-1 TRBV2 TGTGCCAGCAGTGAATTAACAGGAGCGCCTGAGCAGTTCTTC CASSELTGAPEQFF
TRBD1 TRBJ2-5 TRBV7-9 TGTGCCAGCAGCTTAGCCCTAAGAGACAGGGAAGGGGTCCAAGAGACCCAGTACTTC CASSLALRDREGVQETQYF
TRBD2 TRBJ2-1 TRBV4-1 TGCGCCAGCAGCCAAGGACTAGCGGATTACAATGAGCAGTTCTTC CASSQGLADYNEQFF
TRBD2 TRBJ2-7 TRBV6-1 TGTGCCAGCAGTGAAGCGCTTAGGGCTAGCGGGGCTTTCGAGCAGTACTTC CASSEALRASGAFEQYF
. TRBJ1-2 TRBV5-1 TGCGCCAGCAGCTTGGGGCAGAACTATGGCTACACCTTC CASSLGQNYGYTF